This TCR beta chain is drawn from a study of radiotherapy plus CTLA-4 blockade in lung cancer. The CDR3 spans 15 residues. V lost 4 bases and J 6 bases, leaving 19 bases between the germline ends. In germline, CDR1 is SNHLY, CDR2 FYNNEI. Only in-frame clones appear in the TCRdb table, and some are missing; sequencing was by immunoSEQ multiplex PCR. The sample lists 100,000 or so clones, about four fifths occurring once. This clonotype was sampled from a human donor with non-small cell lung cancer that progressed on radiotherapy plus ipilimumab. The V gene is TRBV2, the J gene TRBJ2-7; D not resolved. The sample was peripheral blood, taken from a patient treated with radiotherapy plus ipilimumab. The CDR3 loop reads CASSGGLNLAREQYF. The DNA for the CDR3 is TGTGCCAGCAGTGGGGGTTTAAATCTCGCCCGCGAGCAGTACTTC.